Sequencing of this T cell receptor beta chain was carried out in a study of cytomegalovirus exposure and HLA in healthy donors. Study outcomes and limitations: Only CMV serostatus was available as immune exposure information.

This PCR relied on a set of 60 Vbeta primers and 13 Jbeta primers. Only in-frame clones appear in the TCRdb table, and some are missing; sequencing was by immunoSEQ multiplex PCR. The table records roughly 98,000 clones, 75% to 85% of them present only once. With V trimmed by 0 bases and J by 2 bases, 4 bases remained unmatched. Germline-derived CDR1 and CDR2 are ENHRY and SYGVKD. CDR3 length equals 16 residues. A word on this clone: Its specificity is not known.

The TCR originated in a man aged 18 to 29 in good health and CMV-seropositive. The chain uses TRBV10-3 and TRBJ2-3, with TRBD1 matching 8 bases. The sequenced material came from PBMCs. This CDR3 is CAISESGTGSTDTQYF. The CDR3 bases are TGTGCCATCAGTGAGTCGGGGACAGGTTCCACAGATACGCAGTATTTT.